This record looks at one T cell receptor beta chain sequence and its context. Its specificity is not known. The record originates from a study of CD8 T cells in ankylosing spondylitis. The junction had 11 bases not matched to a gene; V was cut back by 4 bases and J by 7 bases. Germline V lookup: CDR1 ENHRY, CDR2 SYGVKD. This CDR3 region has 17 residues. Whole-study results and caveats: Disease-linked clones displayed a CD8+ phenotype and appeared relatively rarely in peripheral blood. Previous work reported some of these motif variants in the synovial fluid and blood of reactive arthritis. Blood from ankylosing spondylitis patients appeared to carry a characteristic roughly 8-variant TCR beta motif. Disease-linked clones reportedly showed significant enrichment in matched ankylosing spondylitis synovial fluid.

For TCR beta, libraries came from quantitative 5'-RACE with molecular barcodes. A single record per CDR3 protein comes from TCRdb applying MiXCR to the 5' RACE reads. Altogether more than 600,000 distinct CDR3 sequences are present, 15% to 20% being singletons, with the ten largest covering under 20%. This sequence was found in a male donor with ankylosing spondylitis. Sequencing was done on a sample of blood, either unsorted or a sorted T cell fraction (not recorded which). V gene TRBV10-3 combines with J gene TRBJ1-6; TRBD1 aligns across 9 bases. The CDR3 region has the DNA TGTGCCATCAGTGGTTACCGGGACAGGGTCGGAAATTCACCCCTCCACTTT. As protein: CAISGYRDRVGNSPLHF.